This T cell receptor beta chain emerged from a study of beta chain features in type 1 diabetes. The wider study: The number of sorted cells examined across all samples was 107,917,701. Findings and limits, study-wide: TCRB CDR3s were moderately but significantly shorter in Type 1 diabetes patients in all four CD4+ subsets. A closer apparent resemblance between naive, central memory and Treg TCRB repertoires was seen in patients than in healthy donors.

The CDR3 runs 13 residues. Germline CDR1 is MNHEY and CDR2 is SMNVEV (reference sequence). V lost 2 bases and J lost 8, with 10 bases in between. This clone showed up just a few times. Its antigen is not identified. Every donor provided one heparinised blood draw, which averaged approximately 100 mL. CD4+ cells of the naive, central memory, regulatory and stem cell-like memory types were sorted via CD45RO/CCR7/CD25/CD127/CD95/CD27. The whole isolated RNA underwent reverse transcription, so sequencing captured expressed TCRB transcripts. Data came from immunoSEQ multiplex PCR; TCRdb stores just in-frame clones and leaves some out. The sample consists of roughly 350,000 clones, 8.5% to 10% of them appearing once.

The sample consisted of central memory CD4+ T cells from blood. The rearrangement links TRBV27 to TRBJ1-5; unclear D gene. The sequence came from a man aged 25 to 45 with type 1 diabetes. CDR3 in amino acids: CASSLKGREPQHF. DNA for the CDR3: TGTGCCAGCAGTTTAAAAGGGCGGGAGCCCCAGCATTTT.